This T cell receptor beta chain originates from a study of T cells after yellow fever vaccination. Regarding this clonotype: The junction departs from the called germline gene at one end, perhaps through a read error.

TCRdb re-called the 5' RACE reads through MiXCR, storing one row per CDR3 protein. This sample has roughly 520,000 distinct CDR3 sequences; less than 25% occur once, and the top ten carry approximately 15%. The clonotype originates from a young man who received the YFV17D yellow fever vaccine. The input for sequencing was PBMCs, taken 21 days after the first yellow fever vaccination.

CDR3 nucleotides: TGTGCCAACAGCACTCTCTATTACACCGGGGAGCTGTTTTTT. Amino acids: CANSTLYYTGELFF. The genes are TRBV11-2 and TRBJ2-2; no clear D gene. The CDR3 length is 14 residues. Germline V CDR1 and CDR2: SGHAT, FQNNGV.